These 26 T cell receptor beta chains were all obtained from the same sample, sequenced in a study of shared clonotypes between healthy human individuals. Assay: immunoSEQ multiplex PCR; the TCRdb copy retains only in-frame clones and omits some. This sample carries more than 400,000 clones, roughly 80% of them seen once, and the ten largest clones take about 12%. The sample was PBMCs. These receptors were taken from a woman in her forties in good health. Some clones in this sample may be carry-over from other donors' samples.

Only one count was recorded for this clone. V gene TRBV18 combines with J gene TRBJ2-5, with unresolved D. The CDR3 has 17 amino acids. Germline-derived CDR1 and CDR2 are KGHSH and LQKENI. V was shortened by 3 bases and J by 0 bases, with 17 bases between the two germline ends. Here the CDR3 DNA reads TGTGCCAGCTCACCTGATAGGATCACGCCATACCAAGAGACCCAGTACTTC. It specifies CASSPDRITPYQETQYF.

The CDR3 DNA sequence: TGCGCCAGCAGCTTGGTGGGGAGTGAGGGGGAGACCCAGTACTTC. Amino acids: CASSLVGSEGETQYF. The rearrangement uses TRBV5-1 and TRBJ2-5; D tentatively reads TRBD1 or TRBD2 (5 bases each). Germline V gene data show CDR1 as SGHRS and CDR2 as YFSETQ. The CDR3 runs to 15 residues. V was clipped by 0 bases and J by 5 bases, with 14 bases between them. The full variable domain, its missing parts supplied by reference TRBV5-1 and TRBJ2-5, is KAGVTQTPRYLIKTRGQQVTLSCSPISGHRSVSWYQQTPGQGLQFLFEYFSETQRNKGNFPGRFSGRQFSNSRSEMNVSTLELGDSALYLCASSLVGSEGETQYFGPGTRLLVL.

In the case of this clone: A read error is the likely source, as a far larger clone sits one nucleotide away. The chain uses TRBV28 and TRBJ2-2; possible D gene TRBD2, 6 bases. Trimming removed 3 bases at V and 9 bases at J, with 20 bases between. The CDR3 contains 16 residues. The germline V gene encodes CDR1 MDHEN and CDR2 SYDVKM. The chain's CDR3 is CASSFRRSGPTRELFF. DNA of the CDR3: TGTGCCAGCAGTTTTAGAAGGAGCGGGCCAACCAGGGAGCTGTTTTTT. Looking up the rest from reference TRBV28 and TRBJ2-2 gives the full variable domain: DVKVTQSSRYLVKRTGEKVFLECVQDMDHENMFWYRQDPGLGLRLIYFSYDVKMKEKGDIPEGYSVSREKKERFSLILESASTNQTSMYLCASSFRRSGPTRELFFGEGSRLTVL.

The rearrangement links TRBV5-6 to TRBJ2-2, with 12 bases lining up with TRBD1. Unmatched junction bases numbered 6, after V lost 4 bases and J lost 5 bases. The CDR3 loop spans 16 amino acids. CDR1 is SGHDT and CDR2 is YYEEEE in the germline V gene. The CDR3 DNA is TGTGCCAGCAGCGCCGGGACAGGGGGCTATACCGGGGAGCTGTTTTTT. Translating gives CASSAGTGGYTGELFF.

Of note for this clone: This likely traces to a read error, being one base from a far larger clone. At the DNA level, this CDR3 is encoded by other sequences in the same sample as well. The chain links TRBV7-9 to TRBJ2-6; 10 bases line up with TRBD1. V shed 5 bases, J shed 4 bases, and the junction held 11 bases outside the gene matches. CDR3 length: 18 residues. Germline values: CDR1 SEHNR, CDR2 FQNEAQ (reference sequence). CDR3 amino acids: CASSQRDRGGKGANVLTF. As DNA, the CDR3 is TGTGCCAGCAGCCAAAGGGACAGGGGCGGTAAGGGGGCCAACGTCCTGACTTTC.

This chain links TRBV2 with TRBJ2-3; 12 nucleotides align to TRBD2. The CDR3 contains 16 residues. In germline, CDR1 is SNHLY, CDR2 FYNNEI. With 7 bases clipped from V and 1 base from J, the junction kept 6 bases outside the gene matches. CDR3 sequence reads: CASKGLAGIRTDTQYF. The CDR3 DNA reads TGTGCCAGCAAAGGACTAGCGGGAATTCGCACAGATACGCAGTATTTT.

V and J are TRBV18 and TRBJ1-1, with 7 bases that match TRBD1. The CDR3 covers 14 residues. V shed 2 bases, J shed 4 bases, and the junction held 4 bases outside the gene matches. The germline V gene encodes CDR1 KGHSH and CDR2 LQKENI. As DNA, the CDR3 is TGTGCCAGCTCACCAATTTCAGGGGGCACTGAAGCTTTCTTT. Translated: CASSPISGGTEAFF.

In regard to this clone: Given a far larger clone just one base away, this is likely a sequencing read error. The CDR3 DNA is TGTGCCAGCAGCTCACAAATCGCAGCACCCTATGGCTACACCTTC. Translated: CASSSQIAAPYGYTF. This chain connects TRBV7-2 to TRBJ1-2; D is unresolved. Germline V lookup: CDR1 SGHTA, CDR2 FQGNSA. The CDR3 is 15 residues long. V lost 4 bases to trimming and J lost 4 bases, with 16 bases between them.

This chain joins TRBV4-3 and TRBJ2-7; D might be TRBD2 (5 bases). This CDR3 region has 17 residues. The germline V gene has CDR1 LGHNA and CDR2 YSLEER. With 0 bases removed from V and 2 bases from J, the gap between germline ends came to 17 bases. In nucleotides, the CDR3 is TGCGCCAGCAGCCAAGAGCCCCCCGGACTTACGACCTACGAGCAGTACTTC. The encoded protein is CASSQEPPGLTTYEQYF.

Concerning this clone: This clone may be a read error of a much larger clone one base away. This chain uses TRBV28 with TRBJ2-7, with D uncertain. The V gene's germline CDR1 is MDHEN and CDR2 SYDVKM. The CDR3 contains 13 residues. CDR3: CASGLFGAYEQYF. The CDR3 DNA follows: TGTGCCAGCGGTTTATTTGGGGCCTACGAGCAGTACTTC.

The chain uses TRBV18 and TRBJ2-1; perhaps D is TRBD1 or TRBD2 (6 bases each). CDR3 size: 15 residues. V shed 0 bases and J shed 8 bases, with 14 bases lying between them. Looked up from germline, CDR1 is KGHSH and CDR2 is LQKENI. This CDR3 reads CASSPPGGYYDEQFF. For the CDR3, the DNA is TGTGCCAGCTCACCACCCGGGGGCTATTACGATGAGCAGTTCTTC.

The chain couples TRBV5-1 to TRBJ2-3; TRBD1 agrees at 7 bases. With V trimmed by 0 bases and J by 0 bases, 1 base remained unmatched. Germline values: CDR1 SGHRS, CDR2 YFSETQ. The CDR3 runs to 15 residues. The CDR3 DNA reads TGCGCCAGCAGCTTGGAGACAGGGAGCACAGATACGCAGTATTTT. It is translated as CASSLETGSTDTQYF.

The table lists this clone with a few counts. The chain joins TRBV15 to TRBJ1-5; D is undetermined. Trimming removed 2 bases from V and 3 bases from J, with 8 bases in between. The V gene's germline CDR1 is LNHNV and CDR2 YYDKDF (reference sequence). This CDR3 region has 14 residues. The CDR3 loop reads CATSRKSDNQPQHF. Here the CDR3 DNA reads TGTGCCACCAGCAGAAAGTCCGACAATCAGCCCCAGCATTTT.

The chain combines TRBV29-1 with TRBJ1-3; TRBD1 matches 10 bases. The trim removed 7 bases at V and 4 bases at J, leaving 4 bases unmatched. In germline, CDR1 is SQVTM, CDR2 ANQGSEA. The CDR3 totals 13 residues. CDR3 loop: CSAMTGGGNTIYF. CDR3 coding DNA: TGCAGCGCGATGACAGGGGGCGGAAACACCATATATTTT.

Comments on this clone: Being one base from a much bigger clone, this may be a read error. Other DNA sequences of this sample code for an identical CDR3. The genes are TRBV19 and TRBJ2-7; 12 bases agree with TRBD2. The V gene's germline CDR1 is LNHDA and CDR2 SQIVND (reference sequence). The CDR3 spans 13 residues. The CDR3, as DNA: TGTGCTAGTAGACTAGCGGGAGCCTACGAGCAGTACTTC. Protein sequence: CASRLAGAYEQYF.

The V call is TRBV23-1, the J call TRBJ1-5; 7 nucleotides agree with TRBD1. TRBV23-1 is marked as an open reading frame, function uncertain. J lost 6 bases, V lost 0 bases, and 5 bases had no gene match. The CDR3 runs to 15 residues. The CDR3 DNA reads as TGCGCCAGCAGTCAATCCGGACAGGTAGGTCAGCCCCAGCATTTT. This gives the protein CASSQSGQVGQPQHF.

The chain has TRBV5-3 and TRBJ2-7; a weak D match, TRBD1 (6 bases). TRBV5-3 qualifies as an ORF whose function is uncertain. V gave up 8 bases and J gave up 3 bases, with 18 bases separating them. This CDR3 has 14 residues. CDR3 amino acids: CASSNPGHDYEQYF. Written as DNA, the CDR3 is TGTGCCAGCAGCAACCCGGGACACGACTACGAGCAGTACTTC.

The chain links TRBV28 to TRBJ1-2, with D tentatively TRBD1 (6 bases). The CDR3 has 11 amino acids. V lost 3 bases and J 7 bases, leaving 6 bases between the germline ends. Germline V gives CDR1 MDHEN, CDR2 SYDVKM. The CDR3 region is CASSLGAGYTF. CDR3 nucleotide sequence: TGTGCCAGCAGTTTGGGGGCTGGCTACACCTTC.

J is TRBJ1-1 and V is TRBV7-8; no reliable D call. CDR1 and CDR2 from the germline V gene are SGHVS and FQNEAQ. The V end was cut by 4 bases, the J end by 5 bases, with 8 bases between. The CDR3 sequence is 12 residues long. The CDR3 loop is CASSSPVTEAFF. The CDR3 DNA reads TGTGCCAGCAGCTCTCCAGTAACTGAAGCTTTCTTT. The full variable domain, its missing parts supplied by reference TRBV7-8 and TRBJ1-1, is GAGVSQSPRYKVAKRGQDVALRCDPISGHVSLFWYQQALGQGPEFLTYFQNEAQLDKSGLPSDRFFAERPEGSVSTLKIQRTQQEDSAVYLCASSSPVTEAFFGQGTRLTVV.

V and J are TRBV28 and TRBJ2-7; D is unclear. CDR3 length: 13 amino acids. V was cut by 3 bases and J by 2 bases, with 8 bases left in between. Germline values: CDR1 MDHEN, CDR2 SYDVKM. The CDR3 DNA sequence: TGTGCCAGCAGTTTTACGGGCCCCTACGAGCAGTACTTC. Translating it yields CASSFTGPYEQYF. Using reference TRBV28 and TRBJ2-7 for the parts outside the CDR3, the full variable domain is DVKVTQSSRYLVKRTGEKVFLECVQDMDHENMFWYRQDPGLGLRLIYFSYDVKMKEKGDIPEGYSVSREKKERFSLILESASTNQTSMYLCASSFTGPYEQYFGPGTRLTVT.

As regards this clone: A single base is all that separates this from a far larger clone, so a read error is likely. Other DNA sequences in the sample encode the same CDR3. This chain uses TRBV27 with TRBJ1-1, with D perhaps matching TRBD1 (5 bases). The CDR3 consists of 15 residues. The germline gives CDR1 MNHEY, CDR2 SMNVEV (reference sequence). Trimming shortened V by 0 bases and J by 8 bases, and 16 bases separated the two germline ends. The CDR3 reads CASSLSQGLGTEAFF. The DNA for the CDR3 is TGTGCCAGCAGTTTATCCCAGGGTTTGGGTACCGAAGCTTTCTTT.

V gene TRBV7-3 combines with J gene TRBJ1-5, with 9 bases aligning to TRBD1. The CDR3 consists of 16 residues. Germline V gene lookup returns CDR1 SGHTA and CDR2 FQGTGA. The V and J ends lost 7 bases and 6 bases, in that order; junction bases with no gene match: 13. CDR3 coding DNA: TGTGCCAGCATCTCTCGACAGGGGGACGGTGGTCAGCCCCAGCATTTT. It codes for CASISRQGDGGQPQHF.

This chain joins TRBV9 and TRBJ2-2; D unresolved. Trimming cost V 4 bases and J 0 bases, with 13 bases left between them. Germline CDR1 is SGDLS and CDR2 is YYNGEE. This CDR3 spans 16 amino acids. The CDR3 DNA follows: TGTGCCAGCAGCCCTGTAGCTACCGCGAACACCGGGGAGCTGTTTTTT. It yields the protein CASSPVATANTGELFF.

V is TRBV11-2 and J is TRBJ2-1; 8 bases line up with TRBD2. The CDR3 contains 16 residues. From germline, CDR1 is SGHAT and CDR2 FQNNGV. The V gene end was trimmed by 1 base and the J gene end by 3 bases; junction bases not matched to a gene: 5. The CDR3 here is CASSLGISGGYNEQFF. Here the CDR3 DNA reads TGTGCCAGCAGCTTAGGAATCAGCGGGGGCTACAATGAGCAGTTCTTC.

V is TRBV7-9 and J is TRBJ2-1; 7 bases match TRBD2. The trim removed 3 bases at V and 2 bases at J, leaving 4 bases unmatched. The CDR3 length is 15 residues. The V gene's germline CDR1 is SEHNR and CDR2 FQNEAQ (reference sequence). The CDR3: CASSFQAGTYNEQFF. The CDR3 DNA is TGTGCCAGCAGCTTTCAAGCGGGGACCTACAATGAGCAGTTCTTC.

As for this clone: A far larger clone is off by one base, so a read error is likely. The chain uses TRBV10-3 and TRBJ2-3; D is possibly TRBD1 (6 bases). The CDR3 has 12 amino acids. V shed 10 bases and J shed 4 bases, with 12 bases lying between them. Germline V gene data show CDR1 as ENHRY and CDR2 as SYGVKD. This CDR3 reads CATGTSADTQYF. The CDR3 DNA sequence: TGTGCCACCGGGACATCGGCAGATACGCAGTATTTT.